This TCR beta chain was observed in a study of CD8+ T cells in alopecia areata (dated by TCRdb to the late 2010s). In terms of the full investigation: The treated patients took part in an open-label pilot trial in which moderate-to-severe alopecia areata was treated with oral tofacitinib at 5 to 10 mg twice daily. Amplification of TCRbeta CDR3 regions was done by immunoSEQ multiplex PCR using 35 Vbeta forward primers and 13 Jbeta reverse primers. Tofacitinib was given for 6 to 18 months, followed by 6 months of follow-up off drug to assess delayed response and recurrence. On the human side, TCRbeta sequencing was run on scalp tissue and on sorted CD4+ and CD8+ peripheral blood T cells from healthy controls and from alopecia areata patients with either patchy or totalis/universalis disease. Patients on tofacitinib were biopsied at baseline and after 4 and 24 weeks of treatment, and several of the patients also had a later scalp biopsy. The study used high-throughput TCRbeta sequencing to examine T cell clonal expansion in alopecia areata, in both the C3H/HeJ mouse model and human patients. The RNA source kit depended on sample type: the PAXgene miRNA kit for fixed scalp, the miRNeasy kit for PBMCs, and the RNeasy kit for mouse skin. Scalp clonality was compared across normal scalp (n=4), patchy alopecia areata scalp (n=8), and alopecia totalis/universalis scalp (n=8). What the authors observed across the whole study: Higher clonality and more expanded CD8+ clones were observed in lesional scalp than in normal scalp, particularly in alopecia totalis/universalis, a finding suggestive of antigenic drive. Shared TCR sequences between patients were less evident than in mice, which may be partly attributable to HLA diversity in the patient population. Unlike mouse skin, which is dominated by gammadelta T cells, normal human skin has resident alphabeta T cells that are also sequenced, and this complicates analysis of the scalp TCR repertoire.

Read against the paper, the sample's time point label means: baseline before oral tofacitinib. Lesional scalp punch biopsies and peripheral blood were collected from alopecia areata patients. After PBMCs were isolated by density centrifugation and stained for CD3, CD4 and CD8, a FACSAria was used to sort CD4+ and CD8+ T cells. There are 13 amino acids in the CDR3, from cysteine to phenylalanine inclusive. Only the CDR3 portion is preserved as DNA: 39 bases, with reading frame beginning at the first base. CDR1 MNHEY and CDR2 SMNVEV are derived from the germline V gene (reference sequence). The germline ends are 10 bases apart after V is trimmed by 6 bases and J by 2 bases. Concerning this clone: This clone's antigen is unknown. Within one base of it there is no much larger clone, and no base qualities were kept.

The protocol used for the library was the immunoSEQ multiplex PCR assay. To provide template for TCR sequencing, every sample had RNA extracted and reverse transcribed into cDNA. SuperScript III was used for first-strand cDNA synthesis, primed with a 2:1 mix of oligo-dT and random hexamers. Amplification bias was assessed with a synthetic immune receptor repertoire, and residual bias was removed computationally. On the authors' methods: After raw reads were preprocessed to remove errors, the CDR3 was defined following IMGT conventions as running from the conserved cysteine to phenylalanine. Clonality was computed by normalizing Shannon entropy by log2 of the number of productive unique TCRs and subtracting the result from 1. CD4 or CD8 identity of scalp clones was inferred by cross-referencing scalp TCRbeta sequences with sorted blood CD4 and CD8 repertoires. TCRdb stores this immuneACCESS table with in-frame sequences only. Part of the clones is absent; in the studies checked, under half of the shortfall reflects unresolved V genes, and no reason is known for the rest. The V and J calls and clone size come from that table; D and trimming were worked out from the DNA. In this sample the table shows around 140,000 clones, about 87% of which occur a single time. Roughly 15% of the sample belongs to the ten largest clones.

Sequencing used CD8+ T cells sorted from blood, obtained at week 0. The sequence derives from a human donor with alopecia areata. The sequence links TRBV27 to TRBJ1-2; the D segment cannot be called with confidence. The encoded CDR3 is CASSSEENYGYTF. The sequence in DNA is TGTGCCAGCAGCTCCGAAGAGAACTATGGCTACACCTTC.